These 18 T cell receptor beta chains originate from one sample sequenced in a study of spatial heterogeneity in lung cancer. Time point noted: blood at routine non-recurrence follow-up after resection. MiXCR was run by TCRdb on the 5' RACE reads, yielding one entry per CDR3 protein. The sample holds 45,000 to 55,000 distinct CDR3 sequences, about an eighth seen once. Sequenced here: PBMCs, sampled at follow-up. Receptor source: a male donor with early-stage non-small cell lung cancer.

V gene TRBV7-8 combines with J gene TRBJ2-1; D is possibly TRBD1 (7 bases). Germline CDR1 SGHVS, CDR2 FQNEAQ. CDR3 length: 15 amino acids. With 1 base removed from V and 7 bases from J, the gap between germline ends came to 14 bases. CDR3 sequence reads: CASSLGHSGGNEQFF. The DNA of the CDR3 is TGTGCCAGCAGCTTAGGTCATTCAGGGGGGAATGAGCAGTTCTTC.

This clonotype was detected a few times. CDR3 protein: CASSWGGARSPLHF. The CDR3, as DNA: TGTGCCAGCAGTTGGGGGGGGGCAAGGTCACCCCTCCACTTT. The chain joins TRBV27 to TRBJ1-6, with a possible D match to TRBD1 (6 bases). Trimming took 4 bases from V and 10 from J, leaving 14 bases between them. The germline V gene encodes CDR1 MNHEY and CDR2 SMNVEV (reference sequence). This CDR3 is 14 amino acids long.

This sequence joins TRBV12-3 or TRBV12-4 and TRBJ2-5, with D possibly being TRBD2 (5 bases). V lost 7 bases, J lost 7 bases, and 16 bases lay in between. CDR3 length equals 13 residues. CDR3 loop: CASTLVLAGTQYF. In DNA, the CDR3 is TGTGCCAGCACCCTTGTCCTAGCAGGGACCCAGTACTTC.

This clonotype was detected ten times or more. The J gene is TRBJ2-2, the V gene TRBV4-2, with a weak D call TRBD2 (6 bases). The CDR3 spans 15 residues. Per germline, CDR1 LGHNA and CDR2 YNFKEQ. V lost 1 base and J 5 bases, leaving 11 bases between the germline ends. As DNA, the CDR3 is TGTGCCAGCAGCCAAGTCCAGACTAGTACCGGGGAGCTGTTTTTT. Translated, it gives CASSQVQTSTGELFF.

This clonotype was counted ten times or more. The CDR3 DNA reads as TGCAGCGTGAAGGGTGTCGGGGCTACCGGCTACACCTTC. Its protein is CSVKGVGATGYTF. This sequence joins TRBV29-1 and TRBJ1-2; TRBD1 is a possible D gene (5 bases). Germline V gene sequence: CDR1 SQVTM, CDR2 ANQGSEA. V dropped 6 bases and J dropped 8 bases, with 19 bases sitting between them. The CDR3 loop spans 13 amino acids.

This clonotype was counted at least ten times. The genes are TRBV2 and TRBJ1-2; D is unclear. The V end was cut by 5 bases, the J end by 4 bases, with 14 bases between. CDR1 and CDR2 (germline): SNHLY, FYNNEI. This CDR3 has 14 amino acids. CDR3 protein: CASSWSSLRYGYTF. CDR3 sequence (DNA): TGTGCCAGCAGTTGGTCCAGCCTACGCTATGGCTACACCTTC.

This clonotype was counted between two and nine times. The chain is built from TRBV5-1 and TRBJ2-1, with 9 positions matching TRBD1. CDR1 SGHRS and CDR2 YFSETQ come from the germline V gene. The CDR3 runs to 17 residues. With V trimmed by 4 bases and J by 4 bases, 12 bases remained unmatched. The CDR3 reads CASSRERGQGLYNEQFF. CDR3 in DNA: TGCGCCAGCAGCCGAGAGCGGGGACAGGGACTTTACAATGAGCAGTTCTTC.

This clonotype was observed a few times. The rearrangement uses TRBV5-6 and TRBJ1-2, with TRBD1 matching over 7 bases. Germline V CDR1 and CDR2: SGHDT, YYEEEE. V lost 4 bases and J lost 8; bases outside the gene matches: 8. The CDR3 loop spans 13 amino acids. The CDR3 nucleotides read TGTGCCAGCAGCACCGGGACAGAGATCGGCTACACCTTC. Its translation is CASSTGTEIGYTF.

The V and J genes are TRBV7-3 and TRBJ2-2, with D perhaps TRBD2 (6 bases). The length of the CDR3 is 17 residues. Germline V gene data show CDR1 as SGHTA and CDR2 as FQGTGA. Trimming removed 5 bases from V and 3 bases from J, with 19 bases in between. The CDR3 region is CASSASLTSRDTGELFF. In nucleotides, the CDR3 is TGTGCCAGCAGCGCCTCCCTTACTAGCCGAGACACCGGGGAGCTGTTTTTT. Supplemented by reference TRBV7-3 and TRBJ2-2, the full variable domain reads GAGVSQTPSNKVTEKGKYVELRCDPISGHTALYWYRQSLGQGPEFLIYFQGTGAADDSGLPNDRFFAVRPEGSVSTLKIQRTERGDSAVYLCASSASLTSRDTGELFFGEGSRLTVL.

The CDR3 region is CASSLPEGGEKLFF. CDR3 in DNA: TGTGCCAGCAGCTTACCCGAGGGTGGTGAAAAACTGTTTTTT. The rearrangement links TRBV7-3 to TRBJ1-4; D gene uncertain. Germline V lookup: CDR1 SGHTA, CDR2 FQGTGA. Trimming took off 2 bases at V and 7 bases at J, with 11 bases between the two ends. The length of the CDR3 is 14 residues. The complete variable domain, with remaining parts taken from reference TRBV7-3 and TRBJ1-4, reads GAGVSQTPSNKVTEKGKYVELRCDPISGHTALYWYRQSLGQGPEFLIYFQGTGAADDSGLPNDRFFAVRPEGSVSTLKIQRTERGDSAVYLCASSLPEGGEKLFFGSGTQLSVL.

In this sample, this clonotype turned up a few times. This chain uses TRBV27 with TRBJ2-3, with a tentative D call TRBD1 (6 bases). This CDR3 is built from 16 residues. Germline assignment: CDR1 MNHEY and CDR2 SMNVEV (reference sequence). Trimming left V 6 bases short and J 3 bases short, with 19 bases between. This CDR3 reads CASRTGAQRWTDTQYF. CDR3 coding DNA: TGTGCCAGCAGGACAGGCGCCCAACGGTGGACAGATACGCAGTATTTT.

There are many counts of this clonotype. CDR3 sequence: CASSSSSGQETQYF. Here the CDR3 DNA reads TGTGCCAGCAGTTCCTCGTCAGGGCAAGAGACCCAGTACTTC. The chain uses TRBV12-3 or TRBV12-4 and TRBJ2-5; D possibly corresponds to TRBD1 (5 bases). The CDR3 is made up of 14 amino acids. The V end lost 4 bases, the J end lost 2 bases, and 11 bases lay between the germline ends.

The chain uses TRBV4-3 and TRBJ2-3; TRBD1 matches 7 bases. The CDR3 consists of 16 residues. V dropped 3 bases and J dropped 0; count of bases not matched to a gene: 6. Germline values: CDR1 LGHNA, CDR2 YSLEER. CDR3 DNA sequence: TGCGCCAGCAGCCATACGGGACAGCCGAGCACAGATACGCAGTATTTT. It specifies CASSHTGQPSTDTQYF.

This clonotype was found many times. This chain connects TRBV30 to TRBJ1-5; TRBD1 might be the D (5 bases). The CDR3 totals 13 residues. Trimming took 3 bases from V and 5 from J, leaving 11 bases between them. Germline loops: CDR1 GTSNPN, CDR2 SVGIG (reference sequence). CDR3 nucleotide sequence: TGTGCCTGGAGCACCTTGGGGGATCAGCCCCAGCATTTT. This encodes CAWSTLGDQPQHF.

The J gene is TRBJ1-2, the V gene TRBV14; possibly TRBD1 for D (6 bases). Germline V lookup: CDR1 SGHDN, CDR2 FVKESK. The CDR3 is 13 amino acids. With 4 bases removed from V and 7 bases from J, the gap between germline ends came to 13 bases. The DNA for the CDR3 is TGTGCCAGCAGCCGACAGGACAGTAGTGGCTACACCTTC. It encodes CASSRQDSSGYTF.

This clonotype has at least ten counts. J is TRBJ2-7 and V is TRBV7-3; 13 bases fit TRBD2. The CDR3 runs 15 residues. The junction had 8 bases not matched to a gene; V was cut back by 5 bases and J by 7 bases. The germline gives CDR1 SGHTA, CDR2 FQGTGA. Here the CDR3 DNA reads TGTGCCAGCAGCATTGGACTAGCGGGAGTTGATGAGCAGTACTTC. Its protein product is CASSIGLAGVDEQYF.

This clonotype was recorded many times. The V call is TRBV14, the J call TRBJ2-7, with 9 bases identical to TRBD2. Germline-derived CDR1 and CDR2 are SGHDN and FVKESK. This CDR3 is 14 amino acids long. With 10 bases clipped from V and 3 bases from J, the junction kept 10 bases outside the gene matches. The CDR3 DNA is TGTGCCACAGGGAAAGTAGCGGGAGTCTACGAGCAGTACTTC. Residues: CATGKVAGVYEQYF.

This clonotype was observed at least ten times. V gene TRBV20-1 combines with J gene TRBJ2-6; TRBD1 or TRBD2 may be the D gene (6 bases each). The germline gives CDR1 DFQATT, CDR2 SNEGSKA (reference sequence). V was trimmed by 1 base and J by 0 bases, leaving 10 bases between them. The CDR3 totals 16 residues. CDR3 sequence: CSARGGARSGANVLTF. In nucleotides, the CDR3 is TGCAGTGCTAGAGGGGGGGCCCGCTCTGGGGCCAACGTCCTGACTTTC.